This T cell receptor (beta chain) was retrieved from a study of shared clonotypes between healthy human individuals. Study details: Per donor, CD8 memory used one plate, CD8 naive used two, CD4 memory used three and CD4 naive used three.

General study results and limits: Unshared clonotypes carried lower generation probabilities than those common to all four donors. Sample collection involved blood only; tissue repertoires are likely different.

On this clone: Its matching antigen is unknown. Other nucleotide sequences from this sample produce the same CDR3.

CDR1 is KGHSH and CDR2 is LQKENI in the germline V gene. V gave up 3 bases and J gave up 2 bases; unmatched junction bases: 1. The CDR3 is 14 amino acids. The method was immunoSEQ multiplex PCR; TCRdb's version includes in-frame clones alone and lacks a portion of them. The data hold fewer than 1.4 million clones, with around 82% observed a single time. The J gene is TRBJ2-7, the V gene TRBV18; 10 nucleotides agree with TRBD1. The sample consisted of memory CD4+ T cells from PBMCs. Subset indicated: CD45RA-negative fraction. The sequence came from a man aged 18 to 35 in good health. Some clones in this sample may be carry-over from other donors' samples. The CDR3 here is CASSPGTGAYEQYF. For the CDR3, the DNA is TGTGCCAGCTCACCGGGGACAGGGGCCTACGAGCAGTACTTC.